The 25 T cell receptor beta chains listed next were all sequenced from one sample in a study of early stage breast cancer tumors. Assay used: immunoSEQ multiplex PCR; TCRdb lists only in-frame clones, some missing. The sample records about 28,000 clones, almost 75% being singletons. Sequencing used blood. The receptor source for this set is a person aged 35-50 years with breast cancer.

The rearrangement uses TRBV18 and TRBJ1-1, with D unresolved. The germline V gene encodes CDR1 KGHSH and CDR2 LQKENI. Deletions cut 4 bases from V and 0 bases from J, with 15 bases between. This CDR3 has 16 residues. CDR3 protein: CASSLSNDLVNTEAFF. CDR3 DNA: TGTGCCAGCTCACTTTCGAACGATTTGGTGAACACTGAAGCTTTCTTT.

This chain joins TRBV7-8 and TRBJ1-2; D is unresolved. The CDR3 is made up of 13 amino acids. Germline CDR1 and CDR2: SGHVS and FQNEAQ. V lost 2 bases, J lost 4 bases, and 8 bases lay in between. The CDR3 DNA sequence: TGTGCCAGCAGCTTATCCTCGGTCTATGGCTACACCTTC. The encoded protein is CASSLSSVYGYTF.

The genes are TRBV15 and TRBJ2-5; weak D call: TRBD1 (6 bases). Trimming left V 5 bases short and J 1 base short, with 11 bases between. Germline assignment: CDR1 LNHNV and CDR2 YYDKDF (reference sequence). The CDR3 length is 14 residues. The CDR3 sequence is CATSDRDTQETQYF. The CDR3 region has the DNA TGTGCCACCAGCGACCGGGACACCCAAGAGACCCAGTACTTC.

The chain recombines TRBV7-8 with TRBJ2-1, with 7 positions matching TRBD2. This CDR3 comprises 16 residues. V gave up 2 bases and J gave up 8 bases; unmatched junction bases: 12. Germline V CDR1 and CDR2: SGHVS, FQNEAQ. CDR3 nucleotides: TGTGCCAGCAGCTTAAGGAGGGACTACCAGGGTGATGAGCAGTTCTTC. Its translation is CASSLRRDYQGDEQFF.

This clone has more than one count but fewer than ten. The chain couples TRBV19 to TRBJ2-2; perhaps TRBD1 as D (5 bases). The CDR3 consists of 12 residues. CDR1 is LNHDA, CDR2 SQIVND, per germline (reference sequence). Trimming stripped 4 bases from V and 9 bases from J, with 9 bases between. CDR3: CASSTLGRELFF. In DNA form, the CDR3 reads TGTGCCAGTAGTACTCTGGGGCGGGAGCTGTTTTTT.

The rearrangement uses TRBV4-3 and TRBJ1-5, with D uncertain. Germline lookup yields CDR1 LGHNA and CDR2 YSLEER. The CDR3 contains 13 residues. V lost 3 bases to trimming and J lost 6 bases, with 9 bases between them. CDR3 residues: CASSQDRGQPQHF. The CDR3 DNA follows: TGCGCCAGCAGCCAGGATCGGGGTCAGCCCCAGCATTTT.

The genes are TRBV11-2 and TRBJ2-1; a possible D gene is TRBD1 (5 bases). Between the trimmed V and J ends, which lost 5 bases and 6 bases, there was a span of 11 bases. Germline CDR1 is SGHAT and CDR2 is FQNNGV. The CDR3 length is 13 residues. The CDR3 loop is CASSGQGFNEQFF. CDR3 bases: TGTGCCAGCAGCGGGCAGGGCTTCAATGAGCAGTTCTTC.

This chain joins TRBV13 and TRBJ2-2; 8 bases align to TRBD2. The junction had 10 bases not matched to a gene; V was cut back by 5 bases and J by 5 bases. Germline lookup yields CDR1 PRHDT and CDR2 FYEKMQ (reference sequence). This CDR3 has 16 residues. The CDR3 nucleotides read TGTGCCAGCAGCGCCCGGACTAGCCTCGGGACCGGGGAGCTGTTTTTT. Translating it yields CASSARTSLGTGELFF.

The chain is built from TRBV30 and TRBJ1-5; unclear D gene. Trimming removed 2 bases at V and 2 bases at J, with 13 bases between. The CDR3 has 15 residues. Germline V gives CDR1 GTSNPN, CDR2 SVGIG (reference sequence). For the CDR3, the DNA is TGTGCCTGGAGTCTCGTGGGTGGTGGCAATCAGCCCCAGCATTTT. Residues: CAWSLVGGGNQPQHF.

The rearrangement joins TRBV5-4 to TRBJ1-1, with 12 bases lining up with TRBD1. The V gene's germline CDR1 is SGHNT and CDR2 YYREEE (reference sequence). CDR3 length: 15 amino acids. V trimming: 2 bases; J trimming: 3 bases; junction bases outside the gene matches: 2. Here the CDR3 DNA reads TGTGCCAGCAGCTTCGGGACAGGGGGCTACACTGAAGCTTTCTTT. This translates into CASSFGTGGYTEAFF.

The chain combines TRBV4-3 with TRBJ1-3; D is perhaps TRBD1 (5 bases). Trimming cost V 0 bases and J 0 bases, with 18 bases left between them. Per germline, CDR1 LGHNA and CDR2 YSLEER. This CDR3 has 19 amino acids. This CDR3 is CASSQDPGPTSYSGNTIYF. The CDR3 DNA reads TGCGCCAGCAGCCAAGATCCGGGGCCCACTTCATACTCTGGAAACACCATATATTTT.

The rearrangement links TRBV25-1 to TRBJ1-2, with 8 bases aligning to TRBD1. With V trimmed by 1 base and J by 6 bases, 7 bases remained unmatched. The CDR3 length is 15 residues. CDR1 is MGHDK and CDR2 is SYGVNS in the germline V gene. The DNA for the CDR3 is TGTGCCAGCAGTGAATCGGGGTGGACAGGGAATGGCTACACCTTC. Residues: CASSESGWTGNGYTF.

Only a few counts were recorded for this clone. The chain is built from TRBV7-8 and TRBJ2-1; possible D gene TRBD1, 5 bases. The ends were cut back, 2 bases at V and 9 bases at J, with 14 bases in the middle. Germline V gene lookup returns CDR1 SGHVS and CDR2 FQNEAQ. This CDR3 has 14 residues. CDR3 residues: CASSLIVDTGEQFF. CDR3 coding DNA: TGTGCCAGCAGCTTAATAGTGGACACCGGTGAGCAGTTCTTC.

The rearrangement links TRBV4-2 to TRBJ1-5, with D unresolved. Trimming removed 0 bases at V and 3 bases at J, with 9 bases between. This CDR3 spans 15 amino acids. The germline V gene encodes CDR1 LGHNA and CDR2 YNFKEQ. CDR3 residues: CASSQDLGTNQPQHF. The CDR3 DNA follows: TGTGCCAGCAGCCAAGATCTGGGCACCAATCAGCCCCAGCATTTT.

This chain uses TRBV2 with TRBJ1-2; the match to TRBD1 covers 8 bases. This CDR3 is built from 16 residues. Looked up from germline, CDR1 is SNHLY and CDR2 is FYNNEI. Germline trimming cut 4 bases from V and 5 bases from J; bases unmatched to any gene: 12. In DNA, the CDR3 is TGTGCCAGCAGTGTAGCGGACAGGGCCCAGGGGTATGGCTACACCTTC. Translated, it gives CASSVADRAQGYGYTF.

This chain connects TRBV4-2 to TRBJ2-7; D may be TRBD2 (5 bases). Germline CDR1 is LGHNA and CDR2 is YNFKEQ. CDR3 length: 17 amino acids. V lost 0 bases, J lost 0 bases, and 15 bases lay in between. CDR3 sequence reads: CASSQEIRGPSSYEQYF. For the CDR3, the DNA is TGTGCCAGCAGCCAAGAAATACGCGGGCCTAGCTCCTACGAGCAGTACTTC.

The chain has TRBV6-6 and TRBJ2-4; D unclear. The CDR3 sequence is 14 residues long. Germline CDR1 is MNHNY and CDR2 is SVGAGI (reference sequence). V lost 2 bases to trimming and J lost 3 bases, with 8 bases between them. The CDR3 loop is CASSYGLGKNIQYF. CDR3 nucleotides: TGTGCCAGCAGTTACGGCTTGGGCAAAAACATTCAGTACTTC.

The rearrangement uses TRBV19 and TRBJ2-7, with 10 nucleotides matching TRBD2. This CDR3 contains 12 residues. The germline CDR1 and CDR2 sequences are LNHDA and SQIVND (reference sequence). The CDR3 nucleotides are TGTGTCGTGAGCGGGAGGGTGTGCGAGCAGTACTTC. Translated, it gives CVVSGRVCEQYF.

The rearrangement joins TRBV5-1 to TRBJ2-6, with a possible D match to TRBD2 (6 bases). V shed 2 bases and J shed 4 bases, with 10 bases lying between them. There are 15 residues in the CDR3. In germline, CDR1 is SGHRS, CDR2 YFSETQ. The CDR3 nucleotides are TGCGCCAGCAGCTTAGGCGGGACCGGGGCCAACGTCCTGACTTTC. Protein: CASSLGGTGANVLTF.

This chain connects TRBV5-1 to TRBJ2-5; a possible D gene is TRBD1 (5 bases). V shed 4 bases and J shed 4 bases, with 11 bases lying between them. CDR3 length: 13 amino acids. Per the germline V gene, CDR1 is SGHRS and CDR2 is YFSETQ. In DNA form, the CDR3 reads TGCGCCAGCAGCCCCCAGGGTAGAGAGACCCAGTACTTC. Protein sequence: CASSPQGRETQYF.

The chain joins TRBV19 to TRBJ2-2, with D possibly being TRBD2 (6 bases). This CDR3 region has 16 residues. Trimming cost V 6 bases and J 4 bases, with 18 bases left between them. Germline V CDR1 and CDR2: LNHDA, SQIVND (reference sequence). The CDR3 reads CASRYGGNFLTGELFF. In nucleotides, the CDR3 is TGTGCCAGTAGGTATGGCGGGAATTTCCTCACCGGGGAGCTGTTTTTT.

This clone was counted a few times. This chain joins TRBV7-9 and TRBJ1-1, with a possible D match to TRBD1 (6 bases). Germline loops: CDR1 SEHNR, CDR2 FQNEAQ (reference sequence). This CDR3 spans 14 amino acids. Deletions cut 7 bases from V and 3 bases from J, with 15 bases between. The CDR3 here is CASTSGGGHTEAFF. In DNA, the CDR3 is TGTGCCAGCACCTCCGGCGGGGGGCACACTGAAGCTTTCTTT.

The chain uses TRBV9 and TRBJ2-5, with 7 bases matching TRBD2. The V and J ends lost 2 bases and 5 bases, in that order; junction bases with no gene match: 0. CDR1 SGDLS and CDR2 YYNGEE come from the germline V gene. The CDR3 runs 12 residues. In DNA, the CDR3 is TGTGCCAGCAGCGTGCGGGGGGAGACCCAGTACTTC. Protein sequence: CASSVRGETQYF. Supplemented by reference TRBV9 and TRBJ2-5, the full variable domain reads DSGVTQTPKHLITATGQRVTLRCSPRSGDLSVYWYQQSLDQGLQFLIQYYNGEERAKGNILERFSAQQFPDLHSELNLSSLELGDSALYFCASSVRGETQYFGPGTRLLVL.

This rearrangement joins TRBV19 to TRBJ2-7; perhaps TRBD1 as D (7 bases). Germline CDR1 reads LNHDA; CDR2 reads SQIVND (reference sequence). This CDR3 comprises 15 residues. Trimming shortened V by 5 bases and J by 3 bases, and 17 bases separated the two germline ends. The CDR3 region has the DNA TGTGCCAGTAGTGGTCGGACAGGAGGGATCTACGAGCAGTACTTC. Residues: CASSGRTGGIYEQYF.

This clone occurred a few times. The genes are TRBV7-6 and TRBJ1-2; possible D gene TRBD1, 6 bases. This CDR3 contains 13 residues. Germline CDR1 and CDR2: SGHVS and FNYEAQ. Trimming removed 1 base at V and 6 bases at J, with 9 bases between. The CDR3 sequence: CASSLGRGDGYTF. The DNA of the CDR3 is TGTGCCAGCAGCTTAGGCAGGGGTGATGGCTACACCTTC.